The 27 T cell receptor beta chains given below trace back to one sample, sequenced in a study of shared clonotypes between healthy human individuals. Sequencing was performed with immunoSEQ multiplex PCR; in TCRdb, only in-frame clones are kept and a portion is missing. The table records about 470,000 clones, about 76% of them present only once. Material: PBMCs. These receptor sequences come from a woman between 40 and 50 years old in good health. Some clones in this sample may be carry-over from other donors' samples.

Ten or more counts support this clone. V and J are TRBV25-1 and TRBJ2-2, with D hard to call. V shed 4 bases and J shed 6 bases, with 12 bases lying between them. CDR1 and CDR2 (germline): MGHDK, SYGVNS. The CDR3 is 14 amino acids. CDR3 protein: CASSVSGWAGELFF. The CDR3 DNA reads as TGTGCCAGCAGTGTATCTGGGTGGGCCGGGGAGCTGTTTTTT.

The chain recombines TRBV10-1 with TRBJ2-2; 7 positions agree with TRBD1. There are 18 residues in the CDR3. The germline V gene has CDR1 WNHNN and CDR2 SYGVQD (reference sequence). V was clipped by 4 bases and J by 0 bases; unmatched bases: 11. The DNA of the CDR3 is TGCGCCAGCAGTGGAGCTCCGGGACAGCTATCGAACACCGGGGAGCTGTTTTTT. Translating it yields CASSGAPGQLSNTGELFF.

This clone was recorded many times. The chain couples TRBV10-3 to TRBJ1-3, with D perhaps matching TRBD1 (5 bases). CDR1 is ENHRY and CDR2 is SYGVKD in the germline V gene. CDR3 length: 13 amino acids. The ends were cut back, 8 bases at V and 2 bases at J, with 10 bases in the middle. Written as DNA, the CDR3 is TGTGCCATCGGGGACGGGACTGGAAACACCATATATTTT. Amino acid sequence: CAIGDGTGNTIYF.

The V gene is TRBV10-3, the J gene TRBJ2-4, with TRBD1 matching over 8 bases. Germline V gene sequence: CDR1 ENHRY, CDR2 SYGVKD. The trim removed 4 bases at V and 1 base at J, leaving 12 bases unmatched. The CDR3 sequence is 18 residues long. The CDR3 DNA is TGTGCCATCAGTGGCGCCGACGGACAGGGTCGCGCCAAAAACATTCAGTACTTC. Translating gives CAISGADGQGRAKNIQYF.

The chain employs TRBV11-2 and TRBJ2-1, with D possibly being TRBD2 (6 bases). Trimming pared 4 bases from V and 4 bases from J, leaving 17 bases between. Germline V lookup: CDR1 SGHAT, CDR2 FQNNGV. This CDR3 is 16 amino acids long. CDR3 nucleotide sequence: TGTGCCAGCAGCTCGGGACTCCAAAGGGGTTACAATGAGCAGTTCTTC. Its translation: CASSSGLQRGYNEQFF.

V usage is TRBV6-5 and J usage is TRBJ1-2, with D tentatively TRBD1 (6 bases). This CDR3 has 11 residues. In germline, CDR1 is MNHEY, CDR2 SVGAGI. CDR3 sequence: CVTGLDYGYTF. CDR3 DNA: TGTGTTACAGGGTTGGACTATGGCTACACCTTC.

The CDR3, as DNA: TGTGCCAGCAGCCAGGTTTGGGGGGGAAGTGGCTACACCTTC. It encodes CASSQVWGGSGYTF. This chain connects TRBV7-2 to TRBJ1-2; D is perhaps TRBD1 (5 bases). The CDR3 runs 14 residues. Trimming shortened V by 5 bases and J by 7 bases, and 17 bases separated the two germline ends. Germline assignment: CDR1 SGHTA and CDR2 FQGNSA.

The chain joins TRBV4-1 to TRBJ1-5, with 7 bases fitting TRBD1. The V gene end was trimmed by 1 base and the J gene end by 2 bases; junction bases not matched to a gene: 8. The germline V gene has CDR1 MGHRA and CDR2 YSYEKL. This CDR3 is built from 17 residues. CDR3 sequence reads: CASSQAAVGTGNQPQHF. CDR3 nucleotide sequence: TGCGCCAGCAGCCAAGCCGCCGTAGGGACAGGCAATCAGCCCCAGCATTTT.

The chain joins TRBV19 to TRBJ1-1; D gene uncertain. CDR3 length: 13 amino acids. Between the trimmed V and J ends, which lost 4 bases and 10 bases, there was a span of 16 bases. The germline gives CDR1 LNHDA, CDR2 SQIVND (reference sequence). CDR3 in DNA: TGTGCCAGTAGTACCGGGAGACCGCTAGGAGCTTTCTTT. Its protein product is CASSTGRPLGAFF.

V and J are TRBV5-6 and TRBJ2-7; D possibly corresponds to TRBD1 (5 bases). The CDR3 runs 14 residues. Per the germline V gene, CDR1 is SGHDT and CDR2 is YYEEEE. V dropped 4 bases and J dropped 0 bases, with 11 bases sitting between them. CDR3 sequence (DNA): TGTGCCAGCAGCCCAAGGACATCCTCCTACGAGCAGTACTTC. This encodes CASSPRTSSYEQYF. Supplemented by reference TRBV5-6 and TRBJ2-7, the full variable domain reads DAGVTQSPTHLIKTRGQQVTLRCSPKSGHDTVSWYQQALGQGPQFIFQYYEEEERQRGNFPDRFSGHQFPNYSSELNVNALLLGDSALYLCASSPRTSSYEQYFGPGTRLTVT.

The chain joins TRBV18 to TRBJ1-1; no reliable D call. In germline, CDR1 is KGHSH, CDR2 LQKENI. The CDR3 has 17 residues. V lost 2 bases to trimming and J lost 0 bases, with 16 bases between them. CDR3 bases: TGTGCCAGCTCACCAAAGATCGTCGGAGCAATGAACACTGAAGCTTTCTTT. Its translation: CASSPKIVGAMNTEAFF.

This clone was seen just once. V is TRBV11-2 and J is TRBJ2-5; the D call may be TRBD1 or TRBD2 (5 bases each). The DNA end favors TRBJ2-7, so the J call may be wrong. Germline V gene data show CDR1 as SGHAT and CDR2 as FQNNGV. There are 15 residues in the CDR3. CDR3 coding DNA: TGTGCCAGCAGCTACCGGGACCTAACCATCTACGAGCAGTACTTC. Its translation: CASSYRDLTIYEQYF.

V and J are TRBV5-5 and TRBJ2-5; D gene ambiguous. The CDR3 is 12 residues long. In germline, CDR1 is SGHKS, CDR2 YYEKEE (reference sequence). Trimming took off 4 bases at V and 5 bases at J, with 9 bases between the two ends. As DNA, the CDR3 is TGTGCCAGCAGCCGCCCGCAGGAGACCCAGTACTTC. Its protein product is CASSRPQETQYF.

This clone was picked up one time. The V and J genes are TRBV2 and TRBJ1-1; TRBD1 aligns across 7 bases. There are 13 residues in the CDR3. Germline V gene data show CDR1 as SNHLY and CDR2 as FYNNEI. V dropped 6 bases and J dropped 3; count of bases not matched to a gene: 4. The CDR3 loop reads CASSRTGDTEAFF. For the CDR3, the DNA is TGTGCCAGCAGCCGCACAGGGGACACTGAAGCTTTCTTT.

The chain joins TRBV7-2 to TRBJ2-5; 10 positions match TRBD2. Germline V gene sequence: CDR1 SGHTA, CDR2 FQGNSA. This CDR3 contains 16 residues. The ends lost 4 bases at V and 0 bases at J; junction bases unmatched: 5. The CDR3 nucleotides are TGTGCCAGCAGCTCCGGGACTAGCGCCGACCAAGAGACCCAGTACTTC. Protein product: CASSSGTSADQETQYF.

In its sample, this clone was seen a few times. This chain uses TRBV11-2 with TRBJ2-5; no definite D call. The CDR3 runs 15 residues. V lost 6 bases and J 5 bases, leaving 19 bases between the germline ends. Germline CDR1 SGHAT, CDR2 FQNNGV. The CDR3 nucleotides read TGTGCCAGCAGTCCATGGGCGGCCGGGTTTGAGACCCAGTACTTC. As protein: CASSPWAAGFETQYF.

This chain uses TRBV5-1 with TRBJ2-7; D remains unclear. Germline V gives CDR1 SGHRS, CDR2 YFSETQ. This CDR3 has 14 residues. V lost 2 bases and J lost 4, with 13 bases in between. CDR3: CASSFSPVVYEQYF. The DNA for the CDR3 is TGCGCCAGCAGCTTTTCCCCCGTCGTATACGAGCAGTACTTC.

A few counts support this clone. This rearrangement joins TRBV18 to TRBJ1-5; the D gene is possibly TRBD1 (6 bases). The CDR3 has 12 amino acids. V lost 0 bases to trimming and J lost 9 bases, with 6 bases between them. CDR1 and CDR2 (germline): KGHSH, LQKENI. In DNA, the CDR3 is TGTGCCAGCTCACCACCGGACAGGCCCCAGCATTTT. Translating it yields CASSPPDRPQHF.

There are a few counts of this clone. The rearrangement links TRBV5-1 to TRBJ2-7, with TRBD1 as a possible D gene (6 bases). Germline V gene sequence: CDR1 SGHRS, CDR2 YFSETQ. The V end lost 0 bases, the J end lost 7 bases, and 17 bases lay between the germline ends. The CDR3 loop spans 15 amino acids. CDR3 sequence: CASSLVTGYPGEQYF. The CDR3, as DNA: TGCGCCAGCAGCTTGGTGACAGGCTATCCCGGGGAGCAGTACTTC.

The chain joins TRBV5-4 to TRBJ1-1; D call uncertain. The CDR3 loop spans 13 amino acids. CDR1 is SGHNT and CDR2 is YYREEE in the germline V gene (reference sequence). The V end lost 4 bases, the J end lost 1 base, and 8 bases lay between the germline ends. The CDR3 coding sequence is TGTGCCAGCAGCCGCCTGGAGAACACTGAAGCTTTCTTT. Protein: CASSRLENTEAFF.

The chain has TRBV7-2 and TRBJ2-1, with no clear D. Germline loops: CDR1 SGHTA, CDR2 FQGNSA. This CDR3 has 15 amino acids. V lost 1 base, J lost 1 base, and 8 bases lay in between. The CDR3 DNA follows: TGTGCCAGCAGCTTAGAATTGATGTCCTACAATGAGCAGTTCTTC. The encoded protein is CASSLELMSYNEQFF.

The V and J genes are TRBV5-4 and TRBJ1-1; TRBD1 might be the D (5 bases). CDR1 is SGHNT and CDR2 is YYREEE in the germline V gene (reference sequence). Trimming left V 4 bases short and J 4 bases short, with 11 bases between. The CDR3 has 13 amino acids. The CDR3 region has the DNA TGTGCCAGCAGCCCTGGGACCTCCACTGAAGCTTTCTTT. Encoded protein: CASSPGTSTEAFF.

This clone was counted a few times. The rearrangement joins TRBV30 to TRBJ1-5; D is ambiguous. The CDR3 sequence is 13 residues long. The germline V and J ends were trimmed by 5 bases and 5 bases, with 13 bases remaining between them. CDR1 is GTSNPN and CDR2 is SVGIG in the germline V gene (reference sequence). Here the CDR3 DNA reads TGTGCCTGGGGAGACTCCGGGGATCAGCCCCAGCATTTT. It encodes CAWGDSGDQPQHF.

The V call is TRBV7-2, the J call TRBJ2-7, with D possibly being TRBD2 (6 bases). Germline V gene data show CDR1 as SGHTA and CDR2 as FQGNSA. The CDR3 is made up of 16 amino acids. Trimming removed 2 bases at V and 9 bases at J, with 23 bases between. CDR3 loop: CASSLQSGALFLGQYF. CDR3 nucleotides: TGTGCCAGCAGCTTACAATCGGGAGCGCTCTTTCTCGGGCAGTACTTC.

The V and J genes are TRBV28 and TRBJ1-1; 8 bases align to TRBD1. CDR3 length: 15 amino acids. Germline V CDR1 and CDR2: MDHEN, SYDVKM. The V segment lost 5 bases and the J segment 4 bases; nucleotides outside the gene matches: 9. CDR3 DNA sequence: TGTGCCAGCAGTCCCCCGGACAGGGCGGGCACTGAAGCTTTCTTT. This sequence encodes CASSPPDRAGTEAFF. The full variable domain, rest sourced from reference TRBV28 and TRBJ1-1, is DVKVTQSSRYLVKRTGEKVFLECVQDMDHENMFWYRQDPGLGLRLIYFSYDVKMKEKGDIPEGYSVSREKKERFSLILESASTNQTSMYLCASSPPDRAGTEAFFGQGTRLTVV.

CDR3 bases: TGTGCCAGCAGCGGAGGACAGGGGGGATGGCAGCCCCAGCATTTT. As protein: CASSGGQGGWQPQHF. V is TRBV11-2 and J is TRBJ1-5; the match to TRBD1 covers 10 bases. V lost 5 bases to trimming and J lost 7 bases; unmatched junction nucleotides: 8. Germline CDR1 SGHAT, CDR2 FQNNGV. The CDR3 length is 15 residues. Supplemented by reference TRBV11-2 and TRBJ1-5, the full variable domain reads EAGVAQSPRYKIIEKRQSVAFWCNPISGHATLYWYQQILGQGPKLLIQFQNNGVVDDSQLPKDRFSAERLKGVDSTLKIQPAKLEDSAVYLCASSGGQGGWQPQHFGDGTRLSIL.

This clone was seen only once. The chain uses TRBV7-9 and TRBJ2-7, with D tentatively TRBD1 or TRBD2 (5 bases each). The germline V and J ends were trimmed by 6 bases and 7 bases, with 19 bases remaining between them. CDR1 is SEHNR and CDR2 is FQNEAQ in the germline V gene (reference sequence). The CDR3 is 14 residues long. In nucleotides, the CDR3 is TGTGCCAGCAGTTTAATGACGACCGAGGGGGAGCAGTACTTC. Translating it yields CASSLMTTEGEQYF.